These 20 T cell receptor beta chains came from one sample sequenced in a study of blood T cell repertoires in COVID-19. Produced via immunoSEQ multiplex PCR; TCRdb's table is partial and in-frame only. The table lists nearly 110,000 clones, over 60% of them singletons. The sequencing sample was made of peripheral blood. The receptor set was obtained from a man aged 65 to 85 with acute or convalescent COVID-19.

This chain links TRBV25-1 with TRBJ1-3; possibly TRBD1 for D (6 bases). The CDR3 totals 16 residues. CDR1 and CDR2 from the germline V gene are MGHDK and SYGVNS. With 0 bases removed from V and 2 bases from J, the gap between germline ends came to 11 bases. CDR3 DNA sequence: TGTGCCAGCAGTGAATATGGGGGCTTAGCTGGAAACACCATATATTTT. It is translated as CASSEYGGLAGNTIYF. Full variable domain (rest looked up from reference TRBV25-1 and TRBJ1-3): EADIYQTPRYLVIGTGKKITLECSQTMGHDKMYWYQQDPGMELHLIHYSYGVNSTEKGDLSSESTVSRIRTEHFPLTLESARPSHTSQYLCASSEYGGLAGNTIYFGEGSWLTVV.

The rearrangement links TRBV2 to TRBJ1-6; TRBD1 aligns across 11 bases. CDR1 and CDR2 from the germline V gene are SNHLY and FYNNEI. The CDR3 runs 14 residues. J was trimmed by 8 bases and V by 5 bases; bases with no gene match: 2. Here the CDR3 reads CASSPGQGDSPLHF. CDR3 in DNA: TGTGCCAGCAGTCCGGGACAGGGGGATTCACCCCTCCACTTT.

The chain combines TRBV5-1 with TRBJ2-2; tentative D call: TRBD1 (5 bases). The germline CDR1 and CDR2 sequences are SGHRS and YFSETQ. The CDR3 spans 14 residues. Trimming stripped 4 bases from V and 3 bases from J, with 10 bases between. The CDR3 DNA follows: TGCGCCAGCAGCACCTTAGGGGACACCGGGGAGCTGTTTTTT. Translating gives CASSTLGDTGELFF.

This rearrangement joins TRBV2 to TRBJ2-7; the match to TRBD1 covers 9 bases. CDR1 is SNHLY and CDR2 is FYNNEI in the germline V gene. This CDR3 is built from 17 residues. With V trimmed by 4 bases and J by 1 base, 11 bases remained unmatched. This chain's CDR3 is CASSVYAPGQGSYEQYF. The CDR3 DNA reads as TGTGCCAGCAGTGTGTATGCTCCGGGACAGGGTTCCTACGAGCAGTACTTC.

This clone was recorded a few times. This chain links TRBV18 with TRBJ2-2; 10 nucleotides align to TRBD2. The CDR3 spans 16 residues. The junction had 1 base not matched to a gene; V was cut back by 3 bases and J by 0 bases. Germline V lookup: CDR1 KGHSH, CDR2 LQKENI. CDR3: CASSPLAGANTGELFF. For the CDR3, the DNA is TGTGCCAGCTCACCCCTAGCGGGGGCGAACACCGGGGAGCTGTTTTTT.

The chain recombines TRBV3-1 (or the pseudogene TRBV3-2) with TRBJ1-3; no firm D call. Germline V gene sequence: CDR1 LGHDT, CDR2 YNNKEL (reference sequence). CDR3 length: 15 residues. The V end lost 1 base, the J end lost 1 base, and 8 bases lay between the germline ends. CDR3 residues: CASSQGSSSGNTIYF. Here the CDR3 DNA reads TGTGCCAGCAGCCAAGGGTCGAGTTCTGGAAACACCATATATTTT.

The chain joins TRBV6-1 to TRBJ1-4; D remains ambiguous. The CDR3 sequence is 15 residues long. The germline gives CDR1 MNHNS, CDR2 SASEGT. V lost 1 base, J lost 7 bases, and 13 bases lay in between. The CDR3 nucleotides are TGTGCCAGCAGTGAAGTAAAGCAAGTCATTGAAAAACTGTTTTTT. Protein sequence: CASSEVKQVIEKLFF.

The rearrangement uses TRBV24-1 and TRBJ2-1; TRBD1 matches at 11 bases. Germline trimming cut 3 bases from V and 9 bases from J; bases unmatched to any gene: 6. The germline V gene has CDR1 KGHDR and CDR2 SFDVKD. There are 15 residues in the CDR3. The CDR3 nucleotides are TGTGCCACCAGTGATCCCGGACAGGGGGCGTCTGAGCAGTTCTTC. Translated, it gives CATSDPGQGASEQFF.

This CDR3 reads CASSLRGSGGDGNIQYF. The CDR3 DNA is TGTGCCAGCTCCCTCCGAGGAAGCGGAGGGGACGGGAACATTCAGTACTTC. The rearrangement uses TRBV18 and TRBJ2-4, with D possibly TRBD2 on 6 matching bases. V dropped 6 bases and J dropped 7 bases, with 25 bases sitting between them. This CDR3 is 17 amino acids long. CDR1 is KGHSH and CDR2 is LQKENI in the germline V gene.

The chain carries TRBV4-1 and TRBJ1-5; TRBD1 aligns across 8 bases. The CDR3 is made up of 15 amino acids. Germline lookup yields CDR1 MGHRA and CDR2 YSYEKL. V trimming: 0 bases; J trimming: 7 bases; junction bases outside the gene matches: 5. This CDR3 reads CASSQDQGQGQPQHF. For the CDR3, the DNA is TGCGCCAGCAGCCAAGATCAAGGACAGGGACAGCCCCAGCATTTT.

The sample holds a few counts of this clone. J is TRBJ1-2 and V is TRBV19; D uncertain. The CDR3 loop spans 13 amino acids. Germline lookup yields CDR1 LNHDA and CDR2 SQIVND (reference sequence). Trimming took off 4 bases at V and 6 bases at J, with 12 bases between the two ends. The CDR3 nucleotides are TGTGCCAGTAGTACCTTCCCGGAGGATGGCTACACCTTC. It encodes CASSTFPEDGYTF.

This chain connects TRBV5-4 to TRBJ1-6; TRBD1 matches at 7 bases. After removal of 4 bases from V and 2 bases from J, the junction contained 6 bases not matched to a gene. The germline V gene encodes CDR1 SGHNT and CDR2 YYREEE (reference sequence). This CDR3 comprises 16 residues. In DNA, the CDR3 is TGTGCCAGCAGCAAGGACAGGAGTACCTATAATTCACCCCTCCACTTT. Translation: CASSKDRSTYNSPLHF.

This chain joins TRBV19 and TRBJ1-1; D is undetermined. The CDR3 spans 14 residues. The V gene's germline CDR1 is LNHDA and CDR2 SQIVND (reference sequence). The V end lost 5 bases, the J end lost 1 base, and 11 bases lay between the germline ends. CDR3 bases: TGTGCCAGTAGTCCTGAGGCCTGGAACACTGAAGCTTTCTTT. It yields the protein CASSPEAWNTEAFF.

The count of this clone is one. The chain is built from TRBV9 and TRBJ2-3; 14 nucleotides align to TRBD2. Trimming at V came to 4 bases and at J to 6 bases, leaving 7 bases not matched to a gene. Germline lookup yields CDR1 SGDLS and CDR2 YYNGEE. The CDR3 runs to 16 residues. CDR3 sequence reads: CASSPRLAGGVDTQYF. The CDR3 DNA sequence: TGTGCCAGCAGCCCCCGACTAGCGGGGGGGGTGGATACGCAGTATTTT.

The V call is TRBV11-2, the J call TRBJ2-5; D remains unclear. CDR1 is SGHAT, CDR2 FQNNGV, per germline. This CDR3 contains 14 residues. The ends were cut back, 2 bases at V and 2 bases at J, with 9 bases in the middle. The CDR3 protein is CASSLSRIQETQYF. CDR3 bases: TGTGCCAGCAGCTTAAGCCGCATTCAAGAGACCCAGTACTTC.

The chain uses TRBV11-3 and TRBJ2-5, with a possible D match to TRBD2 (5 bases). CDR3 length: 14 residues. The V gene's germline CDR1 is SGHNT and CDR2 YENEEA. V gave up 3 bases and J gave up 0 bases, with 8 bases separating them. Here the CDR3 DNA reads TGTGCCAGCAGCTTCTCCGGGGACCAAGAGACCCAGTACTTC. Protein product: CASSFSGDQETQYF. Filled out from reference TRBV11-3 and TRBJ2-5, the complete variable domain reads EAGVVQSPRYKIIEKKQPVAFWCNPISGHNTLYWYLQNLGQGPELLIRYENEEAVDDSQLPKDRFSAERLKGVDSTLKIQPAELGDSAVYLCASSFSGDQETQYFGPGTRLLVL.

The chain joins TRBV6-2 or TRBV6-3 to TRBJ1-1; a weak D match, TRBD1 (6 bases). The V end lost 2 bases, the J end lost 2 bases, and 9 bases lay between the germline ends. CDR1 MNHEY and CDR2 SVGEGT come from the germline V gene. CDR3 length: 14 amino acids. DNA of the CDR3: TGTGCCAGCAGTTACATGGACAGCAACACTGAAGCTTTCTTT. This encodes CASSYMDSNTEAFF.

Only a few counts were recorded for this clone. The rearrangement joins TRBV5-1 to TRBJ1-1, with 10 bases matching TRBD1. Germline CDR1 SGHRS, CDR2 YFSETQ. This CDR3 has 14 residues. V trimming: 3 bases; J trimming: 5 bases; junction bases outside the gene matches: 4. CDR3 coding DNA: TGCGCCAGCAGCTCTTGGACAGGGGGGACTGAAGCTTTCTTT. Its protein product is CASSSWTGGTEAFF.

The chain's CDR3 is CASSERQLNEQFF. The CDR3 DNA reads TGTGCCAGCAGTGAAAGACAGCTTAATGAGCAGTTCTTC. V usage is TRBV6-1 and J usage is TRBJ2-1; tentative D call: TRBD1 (5 bases). Germline-derived CDR1 and CDR2 are MNHNS and SASEGT. This CDR3 is 13 amino acids long. Trimming cost V 2 bases and J 7 bases, with 9 bases left between them.

The chain recombines TRBV5-1 with TRBJ2-5, with TRBD2 matching 8 bases. Germline V gene lookup returns CDR1 SGHRS and CDR2 YFSETQ. The V gene end was trimmed by 4 bases and the J gene end by 3 bases; junction bases not matched to a gene: 8. This CDR3 region has 15 residues. CDR3 protein: CASSPQGLVEETQYF. The CDR3 nucleotides read TGCGCCAGCAGCCCGCAGGGACTAGTCGAAGAGACCCAGTACTTC.